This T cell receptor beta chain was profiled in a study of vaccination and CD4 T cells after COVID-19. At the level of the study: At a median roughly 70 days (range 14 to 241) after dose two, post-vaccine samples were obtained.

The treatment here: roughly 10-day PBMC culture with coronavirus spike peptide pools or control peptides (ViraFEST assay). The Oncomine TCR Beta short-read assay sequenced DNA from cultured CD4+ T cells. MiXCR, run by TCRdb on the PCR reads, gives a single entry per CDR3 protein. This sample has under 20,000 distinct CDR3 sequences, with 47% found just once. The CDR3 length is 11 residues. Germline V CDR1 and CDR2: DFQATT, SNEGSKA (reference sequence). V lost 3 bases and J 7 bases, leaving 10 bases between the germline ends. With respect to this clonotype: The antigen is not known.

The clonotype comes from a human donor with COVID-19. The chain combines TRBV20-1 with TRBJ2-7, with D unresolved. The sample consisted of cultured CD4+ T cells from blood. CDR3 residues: CSASPGHEQYF. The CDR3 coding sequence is TGCAGTGCTAGTCCCGGCCATGAGCAGTACTTC.